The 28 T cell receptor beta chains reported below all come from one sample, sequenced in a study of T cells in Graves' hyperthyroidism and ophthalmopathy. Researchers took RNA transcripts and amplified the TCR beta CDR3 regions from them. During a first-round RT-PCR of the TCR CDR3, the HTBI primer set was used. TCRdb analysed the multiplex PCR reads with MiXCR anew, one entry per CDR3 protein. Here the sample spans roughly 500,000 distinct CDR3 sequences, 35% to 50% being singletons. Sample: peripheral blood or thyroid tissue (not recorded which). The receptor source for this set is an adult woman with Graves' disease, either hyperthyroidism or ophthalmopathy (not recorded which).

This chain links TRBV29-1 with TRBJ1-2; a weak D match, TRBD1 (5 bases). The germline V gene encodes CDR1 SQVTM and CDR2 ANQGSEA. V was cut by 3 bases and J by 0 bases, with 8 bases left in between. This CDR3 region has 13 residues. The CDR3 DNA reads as TGCAGCGTTGAGCGGGGGGCTAACTATGGCTACACCTTC. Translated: CSVERGANYGYTF.

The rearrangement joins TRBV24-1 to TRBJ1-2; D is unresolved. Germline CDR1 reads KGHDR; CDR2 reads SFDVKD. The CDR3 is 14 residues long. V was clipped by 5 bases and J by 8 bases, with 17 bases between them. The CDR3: CATSAPGVQVGYTF. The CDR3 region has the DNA TGTGCCACCAGTGCCCCCGGGGTACAAGTGGGCTACACCTTC.

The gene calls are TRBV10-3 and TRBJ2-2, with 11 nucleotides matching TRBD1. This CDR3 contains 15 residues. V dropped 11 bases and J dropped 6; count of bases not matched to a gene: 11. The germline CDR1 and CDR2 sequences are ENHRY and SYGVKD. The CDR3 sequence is CAVSGTGGVSGELFF. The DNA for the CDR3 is TGTGCCGTATCCGGGACAGGGGGAGTTTCCGGGGAGCTGTTTTTT.

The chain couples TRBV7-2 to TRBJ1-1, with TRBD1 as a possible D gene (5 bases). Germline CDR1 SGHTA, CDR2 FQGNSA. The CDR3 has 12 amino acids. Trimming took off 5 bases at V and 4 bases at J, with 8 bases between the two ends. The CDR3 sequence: CASSRQPTEAFF. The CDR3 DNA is TGTGCCAGCAGCAGACAGCCCACTGAAGCTTTCTTT.

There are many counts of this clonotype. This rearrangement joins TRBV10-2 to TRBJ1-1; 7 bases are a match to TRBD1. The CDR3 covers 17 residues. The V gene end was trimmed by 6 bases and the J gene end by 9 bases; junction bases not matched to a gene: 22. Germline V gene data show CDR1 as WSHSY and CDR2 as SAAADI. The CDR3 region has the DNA TGCGCCAGCAGCGGAGCGACCCCGGGGCAGGGGGTAGCTAAAGCTTTCTTT. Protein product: CASSGATPGQGVAKAFF.

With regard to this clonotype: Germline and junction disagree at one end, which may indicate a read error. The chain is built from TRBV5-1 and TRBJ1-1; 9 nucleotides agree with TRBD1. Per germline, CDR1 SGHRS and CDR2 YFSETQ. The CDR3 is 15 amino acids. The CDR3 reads CASSPEGTGGAEAFF. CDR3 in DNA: TGTGCCAGCAGCCCTGAGGGCACAGGGGGCGCTGAAGCTTTCTTT.

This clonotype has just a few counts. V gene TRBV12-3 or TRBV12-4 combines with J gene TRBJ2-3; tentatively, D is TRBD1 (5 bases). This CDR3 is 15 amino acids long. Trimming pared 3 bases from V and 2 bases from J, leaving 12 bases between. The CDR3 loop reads CASSFGQDNTDTQYF. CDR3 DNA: TGTGCCAGCAGTTTTGGACAAGACAACACAGATACGCAGTATTTT.

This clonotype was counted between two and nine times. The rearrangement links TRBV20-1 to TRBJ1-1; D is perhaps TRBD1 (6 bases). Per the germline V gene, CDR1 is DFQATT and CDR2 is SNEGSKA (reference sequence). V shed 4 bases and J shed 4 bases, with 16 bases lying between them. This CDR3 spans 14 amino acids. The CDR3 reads CSANPPGAGTEAFF. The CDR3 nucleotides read TGCAGTGCTAACCCTCCAGGGGCAGGCACTGAAGCTTTCTTT.

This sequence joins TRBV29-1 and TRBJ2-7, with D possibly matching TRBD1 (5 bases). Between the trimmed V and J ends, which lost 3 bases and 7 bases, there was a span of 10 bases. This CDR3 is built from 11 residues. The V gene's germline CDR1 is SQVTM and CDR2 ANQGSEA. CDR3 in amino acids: CSVDKGVEQYF. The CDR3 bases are TGCAGCGTTGATAAAGGGGTGGAGCAGTACTTC.

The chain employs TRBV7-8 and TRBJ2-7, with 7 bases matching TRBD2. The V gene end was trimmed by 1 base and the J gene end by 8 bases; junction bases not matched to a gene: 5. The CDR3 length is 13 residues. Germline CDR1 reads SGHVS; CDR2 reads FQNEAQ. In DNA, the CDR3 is TGTGCCAGCAGCTTAGAAGCGGGGTTTAAGCAGTACTTC. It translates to CASSLEAGFKQYF. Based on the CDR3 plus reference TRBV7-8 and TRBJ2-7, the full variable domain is GAGVSQSPRYKVAKRGQDVALRCDPISGHVSLFWYQQALGQGPEFLTYFQNEAQLDKSGLPSDRFFAERPEGSVSTLKIQRTQQEDSAVYLCASSLEAGFKQYFGPGTRLTVT.

CDR3 nucleotides: TGTGCCATCAGTGCCCGGACAGGAATAGCGGGAGGGCCGGAGACCCAGTACTTC. Translated, it gives CAISARTGIAGGPETQYF. The rearrangement uses TRBV10-3 and TRBJ2-5; 11 nucleotides line up with TRBD2. V shed 4 bases, J shed 5 bases, and the junction held 15 bases outside the gene matches. Germline CDR1 is ENHRY and CDR2 is SYGVKD. This CDR3 is 18 amino acids long.

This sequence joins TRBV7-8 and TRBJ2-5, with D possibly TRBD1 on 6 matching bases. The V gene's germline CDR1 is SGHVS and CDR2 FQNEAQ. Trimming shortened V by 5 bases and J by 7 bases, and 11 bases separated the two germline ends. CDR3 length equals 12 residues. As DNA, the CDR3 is TGTGCCAGCAGCGTACAGGGTACGACCCAGTACTTC. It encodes CASSVQGTTQYF.

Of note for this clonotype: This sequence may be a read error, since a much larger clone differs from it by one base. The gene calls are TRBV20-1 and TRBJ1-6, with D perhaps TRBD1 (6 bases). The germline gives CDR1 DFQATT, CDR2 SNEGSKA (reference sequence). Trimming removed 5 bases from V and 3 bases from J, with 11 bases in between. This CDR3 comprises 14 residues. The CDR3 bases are TGCAGTGCTGCCGAGGGGGACTATAATTCACCCCTCCACTTT. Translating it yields CSAAEGDYNSPLHF.

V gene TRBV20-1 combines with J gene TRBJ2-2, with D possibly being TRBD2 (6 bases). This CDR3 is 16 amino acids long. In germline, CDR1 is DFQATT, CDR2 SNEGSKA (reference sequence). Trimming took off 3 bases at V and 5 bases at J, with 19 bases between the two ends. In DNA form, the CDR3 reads TGCAGTGCTAGGGCGGGGCGAGCGGGTGGAACCGGGGAGCTGTTTTTT. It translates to CSARAGRAGGTGELFF.

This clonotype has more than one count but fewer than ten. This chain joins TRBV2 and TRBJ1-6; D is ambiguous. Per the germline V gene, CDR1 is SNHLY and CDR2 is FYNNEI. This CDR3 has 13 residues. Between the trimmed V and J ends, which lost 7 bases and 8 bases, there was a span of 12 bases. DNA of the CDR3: TGTGCCAGCACCAGCGAGGAGGATTCACCCCTCCACTTT. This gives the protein CASTSEEDSPLHF. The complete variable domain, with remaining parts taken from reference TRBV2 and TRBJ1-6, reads EPEVTQTPSHQVTQMGQEVILRCVPISNHLYFYWYRQILGQKVEFLVSFYNNEISEKSEIFDDQFSVERPDGSNFTLKIRSTKLEDSAMYFCASTSEEDSPLHFGNGTRLTVT.

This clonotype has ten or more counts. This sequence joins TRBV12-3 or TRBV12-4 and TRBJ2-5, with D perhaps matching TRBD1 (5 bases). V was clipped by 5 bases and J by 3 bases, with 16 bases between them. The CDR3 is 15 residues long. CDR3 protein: CASSRPRQTKETQYF. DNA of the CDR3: TGTGCCAGCAGTCGACCGCGACAGACGAAAGAGACCCAGTACTTC.

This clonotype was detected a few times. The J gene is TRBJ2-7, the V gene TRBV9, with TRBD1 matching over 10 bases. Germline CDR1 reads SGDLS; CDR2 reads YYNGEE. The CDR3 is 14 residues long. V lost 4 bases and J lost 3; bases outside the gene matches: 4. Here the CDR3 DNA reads TGTGCCAGCAGCCGGACAGGGGGAGTCTACGAGCAGTACTTC. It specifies CASSRTGGVYEQYF.

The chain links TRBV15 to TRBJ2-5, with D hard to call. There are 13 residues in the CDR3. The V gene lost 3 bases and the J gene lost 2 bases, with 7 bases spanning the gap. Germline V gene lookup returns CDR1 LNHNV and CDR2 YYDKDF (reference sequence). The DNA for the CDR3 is TGTGCCACCAGCAGGTACAATCAAGAGACCCAGTACTTC. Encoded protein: CATSRYNQETQYF.

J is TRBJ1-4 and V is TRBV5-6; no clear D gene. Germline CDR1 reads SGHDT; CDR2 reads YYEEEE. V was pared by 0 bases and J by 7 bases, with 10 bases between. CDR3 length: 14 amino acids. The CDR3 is CASSLGRPGEKLFF. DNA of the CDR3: TGTGCCAGCAGCTTGGGGCGCCCCGGTGAAAAACTGTTTTTT.

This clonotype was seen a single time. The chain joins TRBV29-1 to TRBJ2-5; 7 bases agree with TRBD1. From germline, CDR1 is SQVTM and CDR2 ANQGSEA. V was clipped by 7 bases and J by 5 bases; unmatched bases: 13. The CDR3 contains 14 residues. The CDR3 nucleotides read TGCAGCGGAGCCGGAACAGGGGTCCTCGAGACCCAGTACTTC. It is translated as CSGAGTGVLETQYF. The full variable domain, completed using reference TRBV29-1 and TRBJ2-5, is SAVISQKPSRDICQRGTSLTIQCQVDSQVTMMFWYRQQPGQSLTLIATANQGSEATYESGFVIDKFPISRPNLTFSTLTVSNMSPEDSSIYLCSGAGTGVLETQYFGPGTRLLVL.

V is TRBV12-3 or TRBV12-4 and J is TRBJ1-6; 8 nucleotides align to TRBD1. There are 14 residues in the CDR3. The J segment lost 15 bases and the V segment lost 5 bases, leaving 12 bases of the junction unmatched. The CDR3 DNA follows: TGTGCCAGCAGTCGTCCCGGGACAGGCCAGGTCCTCCACTTT. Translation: CASSRPGTGQVLHF.

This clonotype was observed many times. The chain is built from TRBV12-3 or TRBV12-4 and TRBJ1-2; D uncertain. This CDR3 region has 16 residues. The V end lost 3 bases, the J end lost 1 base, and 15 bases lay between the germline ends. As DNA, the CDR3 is TGTGCCAGCAGTTTCCCCCCTGGTCCCGTTAACTATGGCTACACCTTC. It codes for CASSFPPGPVNYGYTF.

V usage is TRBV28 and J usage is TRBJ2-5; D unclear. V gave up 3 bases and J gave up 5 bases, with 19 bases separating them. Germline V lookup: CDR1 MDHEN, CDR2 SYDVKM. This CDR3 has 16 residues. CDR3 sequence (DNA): TGTGCCAGCAGTTTGGATCTGGGATGGGGAAGGGAGACCCAGTACTTC. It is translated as CASSLDLGWGRETQYF.

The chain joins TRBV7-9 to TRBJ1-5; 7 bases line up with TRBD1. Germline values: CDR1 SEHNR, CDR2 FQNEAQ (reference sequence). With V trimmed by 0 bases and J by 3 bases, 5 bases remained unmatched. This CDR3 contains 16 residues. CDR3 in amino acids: CASSLAGDRHNQPQHF. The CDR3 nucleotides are TGTGCCAGCAGCTTAGCGGGGGACAGACACAATCAGCCCCAGCATTTT.

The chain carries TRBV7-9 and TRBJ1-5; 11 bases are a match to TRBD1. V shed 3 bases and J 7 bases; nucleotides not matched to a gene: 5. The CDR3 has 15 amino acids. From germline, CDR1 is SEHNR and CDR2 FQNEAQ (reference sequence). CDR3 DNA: TGTGCCAGCAGCTTTGGGGGGACAGGGGGACAGCCCCAGCATTTT. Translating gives CASSFGGTGGQPQHF.

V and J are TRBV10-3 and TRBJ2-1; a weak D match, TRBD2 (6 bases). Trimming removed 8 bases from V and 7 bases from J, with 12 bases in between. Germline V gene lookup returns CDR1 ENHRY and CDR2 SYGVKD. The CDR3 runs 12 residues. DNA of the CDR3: TGTGCCATCGGGAGGAGGAAGAATGAGCAGTTCTTC. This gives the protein CAIGRRKNEQFF.

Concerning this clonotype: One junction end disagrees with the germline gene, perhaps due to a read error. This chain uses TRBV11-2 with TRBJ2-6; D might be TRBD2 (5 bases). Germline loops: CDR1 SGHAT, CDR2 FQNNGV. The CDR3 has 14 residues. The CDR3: CATSRGSGANVLTF. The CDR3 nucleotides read TGTGCCACCAGCCGGGGCTCTGGGGCCAACGTCCTGACTTTC.

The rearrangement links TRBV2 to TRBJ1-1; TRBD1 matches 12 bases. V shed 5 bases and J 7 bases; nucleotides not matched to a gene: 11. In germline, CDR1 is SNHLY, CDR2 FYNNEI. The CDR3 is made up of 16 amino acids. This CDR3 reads CASSFPGQGAEVEAFF. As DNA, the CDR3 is TGTGCCAGCAGTTTTCCGGGACAGGGGGCCGAGGTTGAAGCTTTCTTT. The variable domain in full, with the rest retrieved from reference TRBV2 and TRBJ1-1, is EPEVTQTPSHQVTQMGQEVILRCVPISNHLYFYWYRQILGQKVEFLVSFYNNEISEKSEIFDDQFSVERPDGSNFTLKIRSTKLEDSAMYFCASSFPGQGAEVEAFFGQGTRLTVV.